These 25 T cell receptor beta chains were sequenced from one sample in a study of cytomegalovirus exposure and HLA in healthy donors (dated by TCRdb to about 2017). Receptor libraries were prepared by the immunoSEQ multiplex PCR assay. For the multiplex PCR, a mixture combining 60 forward primers for TCR Vbeta segments and 13 reverse primers for TCR Jbeta segments was used. TCRdb mirrors the immuneACCESS table, restricted to in-frame sequences. Some clones are absent from its copies; in checked studies, under half trace to an unresolved V gene, and the reason for the others is unknown. In this sample the table shows 60,000 to 80,000 clones, almost 80% of which occur a single time. The leading ten clones occupy 3% of the sample. Sequencing was done on a sample of PBMCs. These receptors came from a girl between 5 and 17 years old in good health and CMV-seropositive.

The chain carries TRBV29-1 and TRBJ1-2; 7 positions match TRBD1. The CDR3 length is 11 residues. The germline V gene has CDR1 SQVTM and CDR2 ANQGSEA. Unmatched junction bases numbered 5, after V lost 6 bases and J lost 7 bases. CDR3 loop: CSVRQGGGYTF. CDR3 nucleotide sequence: TGCAGCGTCCGGCAGGGGGGTGGCTACACCTTC.

This clone showed up just a few times. This chain uses TRBV6-1 with TRBJ1-4; D possibly corresponds to TRBD1 (5 bases). V dropped 4 bases and J dropped 4 bases, with 13 bases sitting between them. The CDR3 covers 15 residues. Germline V gene lookup returns CDR1 MNHNS and CDR2 SASEGT. The CDR3 reads CASSGRQTLNEKLFF. CDR3 nucleotide sequence: TGTGCCAGCAGTGGGAGACAGACCCTTAATGAAAAACTGTTTTTT.

The J gene is TRBJ2-5, the V gene TRBV9; D might be TRBD1 (6 bases). V was trimmed by 4 bases and J by 5 bases, leaving 15 bases between them. CDR1 is SGDLS, CDR2 YYNGEE, per germline. This CDR3 is built from 14 residues. The CDR3 reads CASSRAGEVETQYF. The CDR3 DNA reads as TGTGCCAGCAGCAGGGCAGGGGAAGTGGAGACCCAGTACTTC.

The V gene is TRBV10-3, the J gene TRBJ2-7, with a possible D match to TRBD1 (6 bases). The CDR3 is made up of 13 amino acids. The germline CDR1 and CDR2 sequences are ENHRY and SYGVKD. Between the trimmed V and J ends, which lost 4 bases and 3 bases, there was a span of 10 bases. The CDR3 nucleotides read TGTGCCATCAGTGGGACAGACTACTACGAGCAGTACTTC. The encoded protein is CAISGTDYYEQYF.

The chain combines TRBV6-5 with TRBJ2-2; 7 positions agree with TRBD1. CDR1 and CDR2 from the germline V gene are MNHEY and SVGAGI. Trimming cost V 4 bases and J 4 bases; bases outside gene matches: 6. CDR3 length: 15 residues. CDR3 bases: TGTGCCAGCAGTTTACAGGGGCTGGGCACCGGGGAGCTGTTTTTT. This encodes CASSLQGLGTGELFF.

The chain uses TRBV7-9 and TRBJ2-2, with TRBD1 matching 9 bases. V shed 5 bases and J 5 bases; nucleotides not matched to a gene: 9. The CDR3 totals 16 residues. Germline V gives CDR1 SEHNR, CDR2 FQNEAQ (reference sequence). The CDR3 DNA is TGTGCCAGCAGCGGCGGACAGGGGTTGGGAACCGGGGAGCTGTTTTTT. Encoded protein: CASSGGQGLGTGELFF.

This clone was detected only once. The J gene is TRBJ1-4, the V gene TRBV6-5, with TRBD1 identical over 7 bases. The CDR3 covers 15 residues. V lost 6 bases, J lost 5 bases, and 9 bases stayed unmatched. Germline CDR1 reads MNHEY; CDR2 reads SVGAGI. The CDR3 protein is CASRRDGTVNEKLFF. For the CDR3, the DNA is TGTGCCAGCAGGCGCGACGGGACAGTAAATGAAAAACTGTTTTTT.

This clone was seen once. The J gene is TRBJ1-5, the V gene TRBV28, with TRBD1 as a possible D gene (5 bases). V lost 5 bases to trimming and J lost 6 bases, with 17 bases between them. The CDR3 covers 15 residues. Germline V gives CDR1 MDHEN, CDR2 SYDVKM. For the CDR3, the DNA is TGTGCCAGCAGTCAACCAGGGTCGGCCCGTCAGCCCCAGCATTTT. It is translated as CASSQPGSARQPQHF.

The chain has TRBV7-2 and TRBJ2-1; possibly TRBD1 for D (6 bases). Germline values: CDR1 SGHTA, CDR2 FQGNSA. V lost 1 base and J 4 bases, leaving 11 bases between the germline ends. The CDR3 is 15 amino acids. The CDR3 region is CASSLVQGRYNEQFF. The CDR3 region has the DNA TGTGCCAGCAGCTTAGTTCAGGGGCGGTACAATGAGCAGTTCTTC.

This clone showed up just once. The chain joins TRBV12-5 to TRBJ2-7; 8 nucleotides match TRBD1. The trim removed 2 bases at V and 2 bases at J, leaving 23 bases unmatched. Germline assignment: CDR1 LGHNT and CDR2 FRNRAP. This CDR3 spans 21 amino acids. The CDR3 loop reads CASGLPSLRTGYEVATYEQYF. CDR3 bases: TGTGCTAGTGGTTTGCCAAGCCTCCGGACAGGGTATGAGGTGGCTACCTACGAGCAGTACTTC. Combining the CDR3 with reference TRBV12-5 and TRBJ2-7 gives the whole variable domain DARVTQTPRHKVTEMGQEVTMRCQPILGHNTVFWYRQTMMQGLELLAYFRNRAPLDDSGMPKDRFSAEMPDATLATLKIQPSEPRDSAVYFCASGLPSLRTGYEVATYEQYFGPGTRLTVT.

This clone was recorded once. This rearrangement joins TRBV6-1 to TRBJ1-2; 7 nucleotides match TRBD1. The V segment lost 7 bases and the J segment 4 bases; nucleotides outside the gene matches: 3. Germline lookup yields CDR1 MNHNS and CDR2 SASEGT. The CDR3 loop spans 12 amino acids. The CDR3 loop reads CASTDRFYGYTF. The CDR3 region has the DNA TGTGCCAGCACGGACAGGTTCTATGGCTACACCTTC.

In regard to this clone: In this CDR3 the conserved last residue, phenylalanine or tryptophan, is missing, so a read error is likely. CDR3 sequence (DNA): TGTGCCAGCAGTTGGAGGGGCAGGGCCAGGAGAGACATTCAGTACCTC. Protein: CASSWRGRARRDIQYL. This chain joins TRBV28 and TRBJ2-4, with a weak D call TRBD2 (6 bases). Trimming cost V 4 bases and J 8 bases, with 21 bases left between them. The CDR3 extends over 16 amino acids. CDR1 MDHEN and CDR2 SYDVKM come from the germline V gene.

The CDR3 spells CASSNGEQYF. The CDR3 bases are TGTGCCAGCAGTAACGGCGAGCAGTACTTC. The chain has TRBV6-6 and TRBJ2-7; D remains unclear. V lost 5 bases to trimming and J lost 6 bases, with 5 bases between them. Germline values: CDR1 MNHNY, CDR2 SVGAGI (reference sequence). The CDR3 extends over 10 amino acids.

This rearrangement joins TRBV29-1 to TRBJ1-3, with 7 nucleotides matching TRBD1. V gave up 4 bases and J gave up 0 bases; unmatched junction bases: 0. Germline CDR1 and CDR2: SQVTM and ANQGSEA. The CDR3 consists of 13 residues. Here the CDR3 DNA reads TGCAGCGTTGGGGACAGCTCTGGAAACACCATATATTTT. This codes for CSVGDSSGNTIYF.

This clone was counted only a few times. CDR3 sequence (DNA): TGTGCCAGCAGCCCGCAGGGGAACACTGAAGCTTTCTTT. Translated: CASSPQGNTEAFF. The V gene is TRBV4-2, the J gene TRBJ1-1, with a possible D match to TRBD1 (5 bases). The germline V gene has CDR1 LGHNA and CDR2 YNFKEQ. CDR3 length equals 13 residues. V gave up 4 bases and J gave up 1 base, with 7 bases separating them.

The V gene is TRBV28, the J gene TRBJ1-1; D call uncertain. Trimming took 2 bases from V and 4 from J, leaving 14 bases between them. The CDR3 sequence is 15 residues long. The germline V gene has CDR1 MDHEN and CDR2 SYDVKM. In nucleotides, the CDR3 is TGTGCCAGCAGTTTAGGAGAAACGGGAGGCACTGAAGCTTTCTTT. It is translated as CASSLGETGGTEAFF.

The V call is TRBV7-8, the J call TRBJ2-3; D is possibly TRBD2 (6 bases). CDR1 SGHVS and CDR2 FQNEAQ come from the germline V gene. Trimming shortened V by 2 bases and J by 4 bases, and 13 bases separated the two germline ends. The CDR3 loop spans 15 amino acids. The chain's CDR3 is CASSLWDSGADTQYF. CDR3 nucleotide sequence: TGTGCCAGCAGCTTATGGGACTCCGGGGCAGATACGCAGTATTTT.

The chain has TRBV25-1 and TRBJ2-5; TRBD2 might be the D (6 bases). The germline V gene encodes CDR1 MGHDK and CDR2 SYGVNS. V was cut by 2 bases and J by 0 bases, with 10 bases left in between. CDR3 size: 15 residues. In nucleotides, the CDR3 is TGTGCCAGCAGTGAAGTTCGGGGGTACCAAGAGACCCAGTACTTC. Amino acids: CASSEVRGYQETQYF. The full variable domain, completed using reference TRBV25-1 and TRBJ2-5, is EADIYQTPRYLVIGTGKKITLECSQTMGHDKMYWYQQDPGMELHLIHYSYGVNSTEKGDLSSESTVSRIRTEHFPLTLESARPSHTSQYLCASSEVRGYQETQYFGPGTRLLVL.

The genes are TRBV11-2 and TRBJ2-1, with TRBD2 matching 7 bases. CDR3 length: 17 residues. The V gene's germline CDR1 is SGHAT and CDR2 FQNNGV. V shed 2 bases, J shed 2 bases, and the junction held 9 bases outside the gene matches. The CDR3 region is CASSLRRSGTTYNEQFF. As DNA, the CDR3 is TGTGCCAGCAGCTTACGACGAAGCGGGACCACCTACAATGAGCAGTTCTTC.

The chain couples TRBV28 to TRBJ1-1; D is unresolved. Germline V CDR1 and CDR2: MDHEN, SYDVKM. V was trimmed by 7 bases and J by 1 base, leaving 16 bases between them. The CDR3 length is 15 residues. CDR3 in amino acids: CASIGPRGGNTEAFF. In DNA, the CDR3 is TGTGCCAGCATCGGCCCCAGAGGAGGGAACACTGAAGCTTTCTTT.

The chain combines TRBV27 with TRBJ1-2; 8 nucleotides agree with TRBD1. The CDR3 extends over 13 amino acids. The germline gives CDR1 MNHEY, CDR2 SMNVEV (reference sequence). Losses at the gene ends were 8 bases for V and 7 bases for J; bases not matched to a gene: 9. CDR3 DNA: TGTGCCAGCCAACAAGGACAGGGACTTGGCTACACCTTC. Its protein is CASQQGQGLGYTF.

V gene TRBV29-1 combines with J gene TRBJ2-6; D is uncertain. Trimming removed 5 bases at V and 2 bases at J, with 7 bases between. The CDR3 totals 13 residues. In germline, CDR1 is SQVTM, CDR2 ANQGSEA. The CDR3 DNA follows: TGCAGCGTTTGCGTAACTGGGGCCAACGTCCTGACTTTC. This sequence encodes CSVCVTGANVLTF.

CDR3 region: CASSQEGGQALAGGDTQYF. In DNA form, the CDR3 reads TGCGCCAGCAGCCAAGAGGGAGGACAGGCCTTAGCGGGAGGAGATACGCAGTATTTT. The chain carries TRBV4-1 and TRBJ2-3, with 10 bases matching TRBD2. The V gene end was trimmed by 0 bases and the J gene end by 5 bases; junction bases not matched to a gene: 14. CDR1 is MGHRA and CDR2 is YSYEKL in the germline V gene. This CDR3 is built from 19 residues.

The rearrangement links TRBV28 to TRBJ1-3, with D possibly matching TRBD1 (5 bases). Trimming pared 3 bases from V and 0 bases from J, leaving 12 bases between. CDR1 is MDHEN, CDR2 SYDVKM, per germline. The CDR3 spans 16 residues. In DNA, the CDR3 is TGTGCCAGCAGTTTTCAGTTAGGGGACTCTGGAAACACCATATATTTT. Its translation is CASSFQLGDSGNTIYF.

The V gene is TRBV6-1, the J gene TRBJ1-1; 7 nucleotides line up with TRBD1. The V segment lost 2 bases and the J segment 3 bases; nucleotides outside the gene matches: 0. There are 13 residues in the CDR3. The germline CDR1 and CDR2 sequences are MNHNS and SASEGT. In DNA, the CDR3 is TGTGCCAGCAGTGAAACAGGGGACACTGAAGCTTTCTTT. It is translated as CASSETGDTEAFF.